The TCR beta chain described here comes from a study of blood T cell repertoires in COVID-19. About the research overall: The cDNA or gDNA used as material had been derived from T cells, B-cell-depleted T cells, or PBMCs.

This CDR3 has 14 amino acids. Germline V gene lookup returns CDR1 SGDLS and CDR2 YYNGEE. The ends were cut back, 10 bases at V and 0 bases at J, with 14 bases in the middle. Libraries were prepared by immunoSEQ multiplex PCR; TCRdb keeps only in-frame clonotypes and omits some of them. The repertoire includes under 55,000 clones, around four fifths of them detected once, and around 5.2% sits in the top ten. This chain uses TRBV9 with TRBJ2-1; possibly TRBD1 for D (7 bases). This receptor was identified in a human donor in a cohort sampled during active COVID-19. Sequencing was performed on peripheral blood. In nucleotides, the CDR3 is TGTGCCTCGGGGCGGGACAGCTCCTACAATGAGCAGTTCTTC. It specifies CASGRDSSYNEQFF.